Here is one T cell receptor beta chain with its context. Its antigen is currently unknown. Expressed TCRB transcripts were sequenced because the entire RNA isolate underwent reverse transcription. Profiled with immunoSEQ multiplex PCR; TCRdb holds only in-frame clones, not every one. The sample has 390,000 or so clones, around 14% seen once. The data originate from a study of beta chain features in type 1 diabetes. Study details: Age, gender, cell numbers and subset yield matched between patients and controls.

Sorting that relied on CD45RO/CCR7/CD25/CD127/CD95/CD27 yielded CD4+ naive, central memory, regulatory and stem cell-like memory cells. Trimming left V 1 base short and J 5 bases short, with 17 bases between. The germline gives CDR1 SGHDN, CDR2 FVKESK. The CDR3 is made up of 16 amino acids. Broader study findings: VDJ junctions sequenced from type 1 diabetes patients showed fewer insertions and more deletions.

The chain links TRBV14 to TRBJ2-5, with unresolved D. This TCR derives from a man under 40 in good health. Source material: naive CD4+ T cells from blood. Written as DNA, the CDR3 is TGTGCCAGCAGCCAAGGTCGAGACGGTGCGAGGGAGACCCAGTACTTC. Protein sequence: CASSQGRDGARETQYF.